The 4 T cell receptor beta chains below all came from one sample that was sequenced in a study of blood T cell repertoires in COVID-19. Using immunoSEQ multiplex PCR, the repertoire was profiled, and TCRdb retains in-frame clones only, with some absent. This table holds around 190,000 clones, 84% found once. Material: peripheral blood. Source of these receptors: a human donor in a cohort sampled during active COVID-19.

The genes are TRBV28 and TRBJ1-1, with D unresolved. The CDR3 runs to 14 residues. From germline, CDR1 is MDHEN and CDR2 SYDVKM. V shed 6 bases and J shed 1 base, with 12 bases lying between them. The CDR3 region is CASSLSSGNTEAFF. The CDR3 bases are TGTGCCAGCAGCCTTTCATCCGGGAACACTGAAGCTTTCTTT.

The V call is TRBV4-1, the J call TRBJ2-3, with TRBD2 as a possible D gene (5 bases). Germline CDR1 MGHRA, CDR2 YSYEKL. The CDR3 is made up of 15 amino acids. Trimming stripped 1 base from V and 1 base from J, with 9 bases between. CDR3 sequence: CASSQVGSGTDTQYF. In DNA form, the CDR3 reads TGCGCCAGCAGCCAAGTGGGTAGCGGCACAGATACGCAGTATTTT.

The CDR3 protein is CASSQERRNTEAFF. The CDR3 region has the DNA TGCGCCAGCAGCCAAGAGAGGAGGAACACTGAAGCTTTCTTT. V is TRBV4-1 and J is TRBJ1-1; D remains ambiguous. The CDR3 is 14 amino acids. Per germline, CDR1 MGHRA and CDR2 YSYEKL. Trimming pared 0 bases from V and 1 base from J, leaving 6 bases between.

This clone occurred once. The genes are TRBV24-1 and TRBJ1-4; D unclear. Between the trimmed V and J ends, which lost 3 bases and 14 bases, there was a span of 12 bases. Germline lookup yields CDR1 KGHDR and CDR2 SFDVKD. The CDR3 extends over 12 amino acids. CDR3 region: CATSDSAGSLFF. The CDR3 coding sequence is TGTGCCACCAGTGATAGCGCGGGATCCCTGTTTTTT.